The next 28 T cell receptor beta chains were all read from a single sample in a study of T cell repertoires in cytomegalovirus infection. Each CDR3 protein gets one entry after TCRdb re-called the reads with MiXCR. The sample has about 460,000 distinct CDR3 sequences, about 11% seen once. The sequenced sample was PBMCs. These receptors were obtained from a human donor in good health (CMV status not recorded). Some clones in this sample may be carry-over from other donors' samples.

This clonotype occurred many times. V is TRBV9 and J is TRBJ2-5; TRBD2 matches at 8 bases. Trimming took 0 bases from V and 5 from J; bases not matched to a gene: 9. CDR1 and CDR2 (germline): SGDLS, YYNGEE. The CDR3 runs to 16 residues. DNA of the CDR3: TGTGCCAGCAGCGTAGTATCCAGCGGGAGTGGTGAGACCCAGTACTTC. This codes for CASSVVSSGSGETQYF.

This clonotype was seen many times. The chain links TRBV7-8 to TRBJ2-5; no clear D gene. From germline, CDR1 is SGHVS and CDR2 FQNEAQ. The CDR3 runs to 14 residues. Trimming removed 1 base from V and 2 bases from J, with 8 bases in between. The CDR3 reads CASSLGAFQETQYF. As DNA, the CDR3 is TGTGCCAGCAGCTTAGGGGCATTTCAAGAGACCCAGTACTTC.

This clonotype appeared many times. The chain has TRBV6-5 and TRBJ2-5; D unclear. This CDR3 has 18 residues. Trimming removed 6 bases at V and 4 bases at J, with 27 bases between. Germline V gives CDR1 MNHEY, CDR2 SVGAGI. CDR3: CASSPSSTGPAVRETQYF. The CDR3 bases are TGTGCCAGCAGCCCGAGCTCCACCGGCCCCGCGGTACGAGAGACCCAGTACTTC.

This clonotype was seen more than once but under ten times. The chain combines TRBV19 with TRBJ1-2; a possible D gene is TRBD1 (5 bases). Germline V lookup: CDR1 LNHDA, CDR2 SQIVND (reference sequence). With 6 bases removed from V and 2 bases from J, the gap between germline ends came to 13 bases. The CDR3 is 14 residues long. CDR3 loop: CASSLGHPNYGYTF. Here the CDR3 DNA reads TGTGCCAGTAGCCTTGGACACCCGAACTATGGCTACACCTTC.

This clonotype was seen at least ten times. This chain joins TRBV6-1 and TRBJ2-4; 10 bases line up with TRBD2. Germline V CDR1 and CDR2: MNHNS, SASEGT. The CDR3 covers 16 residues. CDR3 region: CAVSGRARGAKNIQYF. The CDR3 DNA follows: TGTGCGGTCAGCGGGAGGGCGCGGGGGGCCAAAAACATTCAGTACTTC.

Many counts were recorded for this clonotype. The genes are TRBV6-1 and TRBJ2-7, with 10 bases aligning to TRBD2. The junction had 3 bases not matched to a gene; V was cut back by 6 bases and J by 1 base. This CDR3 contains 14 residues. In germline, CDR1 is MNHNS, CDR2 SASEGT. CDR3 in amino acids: CASRSAGGSYEQYF. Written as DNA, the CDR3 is TGTGCCAGCAGGTCAGCGGGAGGGTCCTACGAGCAGTACTTC.

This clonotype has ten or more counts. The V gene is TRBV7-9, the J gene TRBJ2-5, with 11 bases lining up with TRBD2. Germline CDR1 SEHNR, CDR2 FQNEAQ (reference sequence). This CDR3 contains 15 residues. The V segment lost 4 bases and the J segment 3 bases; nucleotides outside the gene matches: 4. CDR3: CASSSQTSGEETQYF. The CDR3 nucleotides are TGTGCCAGCAGCTCCCAGACTAGCGGGGAAGAGACCCAGTACTTC.

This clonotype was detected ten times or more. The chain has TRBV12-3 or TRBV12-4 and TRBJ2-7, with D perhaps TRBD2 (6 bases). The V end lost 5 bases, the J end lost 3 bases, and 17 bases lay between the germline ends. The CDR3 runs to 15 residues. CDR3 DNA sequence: TGTGCCAGCAGTACAAGCGGTTGGGGGGACTACGAGCAGTACTTC. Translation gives CASSTSGWGDYEQYF.

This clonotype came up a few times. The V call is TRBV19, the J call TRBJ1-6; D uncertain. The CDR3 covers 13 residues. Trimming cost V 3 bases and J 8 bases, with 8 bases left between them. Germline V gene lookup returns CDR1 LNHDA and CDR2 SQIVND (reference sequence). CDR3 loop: CASSMHGDSPLHF. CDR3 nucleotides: TGTGCCAGTAGTATGCATGGGGATTCACCCCTCCACTTT.

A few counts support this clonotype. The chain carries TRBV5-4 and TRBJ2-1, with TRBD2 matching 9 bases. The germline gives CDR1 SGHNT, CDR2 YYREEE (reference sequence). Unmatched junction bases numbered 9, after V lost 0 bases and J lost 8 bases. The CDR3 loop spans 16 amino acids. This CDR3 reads CASSLVVAGVNYEQFF. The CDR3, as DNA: TGTGCCAGCAGCTTGGTTGTAGCGGGAGTGAACTATGAGCAGTTCTTC. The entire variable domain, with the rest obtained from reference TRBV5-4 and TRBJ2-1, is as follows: ETGVTQSPTHLIKTRGQQVTLRCSSQSGHNTVSWYQQALGQGPQFIFQYYREEENGRGNFPPRFSGLQFPNYSSELNVNALELDDSALYLCASSLVVAGVNYEQFFGPGTRLTVL.

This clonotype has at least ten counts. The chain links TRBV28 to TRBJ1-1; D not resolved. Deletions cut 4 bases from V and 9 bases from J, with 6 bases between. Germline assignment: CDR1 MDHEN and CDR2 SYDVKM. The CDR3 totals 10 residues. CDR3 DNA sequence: TGTGCCAGCAGTTCCGGCAAAGCTTTCTTT. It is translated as CASSSGKAFF.

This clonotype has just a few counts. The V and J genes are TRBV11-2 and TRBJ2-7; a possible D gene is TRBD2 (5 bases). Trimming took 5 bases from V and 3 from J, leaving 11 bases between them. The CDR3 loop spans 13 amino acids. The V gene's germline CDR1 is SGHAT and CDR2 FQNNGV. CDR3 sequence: CASSITGFYEQYF. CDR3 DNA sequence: TGTGCCAGCAGCATTACGGGGTTCTACGAGCAGTACTTC.

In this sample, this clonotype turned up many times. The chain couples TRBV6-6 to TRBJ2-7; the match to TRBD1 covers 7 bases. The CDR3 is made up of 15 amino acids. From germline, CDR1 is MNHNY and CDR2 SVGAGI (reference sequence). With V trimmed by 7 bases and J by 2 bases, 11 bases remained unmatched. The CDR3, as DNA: TGTGCCAGCACCCCGAGACAGGGAGCCGCCTACGAGCAGTACTTC. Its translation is CASTPRQGAAYEQYF.

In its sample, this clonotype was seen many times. The CDR3 loop is CASSFQGLAGELFF. The CDR3 DNA sequence: TGTGCCAGCAGCTTCCAGGGACTCGCCGGGGAGCTGTTTTTT. The chain combines TRBV7-2 with TRBJ2-2; perhaps TRBD2 as D (6 bases). The CDR3 consists of 14 residues. CDR1 is SGHTA, CDR2 FQGNSA, per germline. Trimming removed 3 bases at V and 6 bases at J, with 11 bases between.

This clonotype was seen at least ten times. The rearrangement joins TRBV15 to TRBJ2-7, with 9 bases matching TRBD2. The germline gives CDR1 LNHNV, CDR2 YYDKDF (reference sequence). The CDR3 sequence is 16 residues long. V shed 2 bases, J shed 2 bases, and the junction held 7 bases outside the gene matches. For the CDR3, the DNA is TGTGCCACCAGCAGATCTCGAGCGGGGGGAACCTACGAGCAGTACTTC. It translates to CATSRSRAGGTYEQYF.

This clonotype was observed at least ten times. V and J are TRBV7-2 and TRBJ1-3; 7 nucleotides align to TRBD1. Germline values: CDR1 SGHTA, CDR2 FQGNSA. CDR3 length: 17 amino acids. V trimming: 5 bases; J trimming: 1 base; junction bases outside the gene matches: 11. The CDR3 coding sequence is TGTGCCAGCAGCCCGGACCGGGACAGAGTTTCTGGAAACACCATATATTTT. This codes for CASSPDRDRVSGNTIYF.

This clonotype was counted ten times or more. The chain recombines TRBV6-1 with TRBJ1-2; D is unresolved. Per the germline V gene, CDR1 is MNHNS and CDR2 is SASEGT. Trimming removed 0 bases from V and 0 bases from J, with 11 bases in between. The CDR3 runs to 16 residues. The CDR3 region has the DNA TGTGCCAGCAGTGAAGCGCAGGAGGTCTCTAACTATGGCTACACCTTC. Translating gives CASSEAQEVSNYGYTF.

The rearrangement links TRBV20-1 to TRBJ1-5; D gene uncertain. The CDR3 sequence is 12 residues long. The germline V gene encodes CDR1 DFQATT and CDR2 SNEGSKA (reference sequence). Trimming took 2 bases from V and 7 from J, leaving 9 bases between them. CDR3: CSARLVGQPQHF. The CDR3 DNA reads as TGCAGTGCTAGATTGGTCGGACAGCCCCAGCATTTT.

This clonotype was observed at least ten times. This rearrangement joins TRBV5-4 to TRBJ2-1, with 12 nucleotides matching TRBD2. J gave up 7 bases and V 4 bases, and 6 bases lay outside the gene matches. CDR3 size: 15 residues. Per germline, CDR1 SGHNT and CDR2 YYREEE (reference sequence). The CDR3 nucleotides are TGTGCCAGCAGCCCCCCTAGCGGGAGGGGTAATGAGCAGTTCTTC. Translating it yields CASSPPSGRGNEQFF. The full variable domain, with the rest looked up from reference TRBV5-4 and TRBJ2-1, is ETGVTQSPTHLIKTRGQQVTLRCSSQSGHNTVSWYQQALGQGPQFIFQYYREEENGRGNFPPRFSGLQFPNYSSELNVNALELDDSALYLCASSPPSGRGNEQFFGPGTRLTVL.

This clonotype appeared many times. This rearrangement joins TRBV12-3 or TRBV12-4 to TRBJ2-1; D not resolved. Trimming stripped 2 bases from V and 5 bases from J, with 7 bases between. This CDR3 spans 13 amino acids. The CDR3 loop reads CASSLLRDNEQFF. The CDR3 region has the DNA TGTGCCAGCAGTTTACTTCGGGACAATGAGCAGTTCTTC.

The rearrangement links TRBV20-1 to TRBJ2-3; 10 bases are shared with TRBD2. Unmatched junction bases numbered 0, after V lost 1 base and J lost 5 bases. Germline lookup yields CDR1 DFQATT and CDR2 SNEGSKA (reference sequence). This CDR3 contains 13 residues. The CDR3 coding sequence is TGCAGTGCTAGAGGGACTAGCGGAGATACGCAGTATTTT. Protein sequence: CSARGTSGDTQYF.

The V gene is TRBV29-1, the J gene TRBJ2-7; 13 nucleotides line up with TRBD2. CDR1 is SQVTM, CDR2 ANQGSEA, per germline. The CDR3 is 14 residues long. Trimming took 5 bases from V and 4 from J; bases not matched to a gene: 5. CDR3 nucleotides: TGCAGCGTTTCAGGACTAGCGGGAGTGTACGAGCAGTACTTC. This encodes CSVSGLAGVYEQYF.

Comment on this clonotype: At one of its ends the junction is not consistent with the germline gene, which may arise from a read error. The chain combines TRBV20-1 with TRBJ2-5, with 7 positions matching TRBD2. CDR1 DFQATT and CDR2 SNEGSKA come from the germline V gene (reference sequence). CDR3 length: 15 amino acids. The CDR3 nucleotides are TGCAGTGCCAGAGGGCCTAGCGGATTGCCAGAAGCCCAGTACTTC. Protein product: CSARGPSGLPEAQYF.

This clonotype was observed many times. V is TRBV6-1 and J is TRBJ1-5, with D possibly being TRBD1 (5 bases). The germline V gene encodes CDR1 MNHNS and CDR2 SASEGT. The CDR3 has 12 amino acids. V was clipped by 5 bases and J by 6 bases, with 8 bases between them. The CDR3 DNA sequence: TGTGCCAGCAGTCAGGGTCTTCAGCCCCAGCATTTT. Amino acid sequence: CASSQGLQPQHF.

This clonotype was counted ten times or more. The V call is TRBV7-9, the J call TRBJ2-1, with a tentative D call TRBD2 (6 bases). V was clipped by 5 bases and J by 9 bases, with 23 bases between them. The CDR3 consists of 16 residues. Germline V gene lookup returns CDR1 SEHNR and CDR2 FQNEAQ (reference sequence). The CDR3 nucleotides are TGTGCCAGCAGCAACCATCCCAGGGCTAGCGACGGTGAGCAGTTCTTC. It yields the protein CASSNHPRASDGEQFF.

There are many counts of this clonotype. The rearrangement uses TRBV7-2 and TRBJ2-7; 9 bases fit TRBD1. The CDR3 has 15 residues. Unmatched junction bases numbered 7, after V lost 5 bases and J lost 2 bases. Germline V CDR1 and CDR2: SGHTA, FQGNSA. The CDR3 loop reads CASSPTGGLAYEQYF. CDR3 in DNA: TGTGCCAGCAGCCCTACAGGGGGCTTGGCCTACGAGCAGTACTTC.

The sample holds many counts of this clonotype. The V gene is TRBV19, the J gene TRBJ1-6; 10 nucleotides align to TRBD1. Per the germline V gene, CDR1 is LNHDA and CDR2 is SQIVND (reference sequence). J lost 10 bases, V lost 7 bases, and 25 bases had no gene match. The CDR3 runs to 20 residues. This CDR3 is CASMGGDRGSGGARSSPLHF. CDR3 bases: TGTGCCAGTATGGGAGGGGACAGGGGTTCCGGGGGAGCGAGGAGCTCACCCCTCCACTTT.

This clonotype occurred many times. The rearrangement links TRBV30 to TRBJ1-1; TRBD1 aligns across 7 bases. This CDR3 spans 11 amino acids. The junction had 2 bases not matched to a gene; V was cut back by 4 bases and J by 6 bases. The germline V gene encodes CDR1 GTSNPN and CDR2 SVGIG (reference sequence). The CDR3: CAWTGQPEAFF. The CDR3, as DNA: TGTGCCTGGACGGGACAGCCTGAAGCTTTCTTT. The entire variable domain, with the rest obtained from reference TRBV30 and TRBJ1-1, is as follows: SQTIHQWPATLVQPVGSPLSLECTVEGTSNPNLYWYRQAAGRGLQLLFYSVGIGQISSEVPQNLSASRPQDRQFILSSKKLLLSDSGFYLCAWTGQPEAFFGQGTRLTVV.